This is a list of T cell receptor beta chains from one sample in a study of T cells in Graves' hyperthyroidism and ophthalmopathy. TCRdb processed the multiplex PCR reads anew with MiXCR; each CDR3 protein has one entry. This table has 500,000 or so distinct CDR3 sequences, about a sixth appearing once. Material for sequencing was blood. These receptors were obtained from a woman between 18 and 30 years old with Graves' ophthalmopathy. Both conserved end residues are part of each CDR3. D genes are given only for firm matches. A clone size is listed for some rows: how often the clone was seen (once, few, many), or a class if it is expanded.

j_gene	abundance	v_gene	d_gene	CDR3aa	CDR3nt
TRBJ1-2	few	TRBV29-1	NA	CSVEDRGANYGYTF	TGCAGCGTTGAAGATCGAGGGGCCAACTATGGCTACACCTTC
TRBJ1-2	many	TRBV6-5	NA	CASSYSPAGTGGYTF	TGTGCCAGCAGTTACTCGCCGGCGGGGACGGGTGGCTACACCTTC
TRBJ2-7	few	TRBV12-3/TRBV12-4	TRBD2	CASSLRGLARDYEQYF	TGTGCCAGCAGTTTACGGGGACTAGCGCGCGACTACGAGCAGTACTTC
TRBJ2-5	many	TRBV7-2	TRBD1	CASSEAGTGGLAQYF	TGTGCCAGCAGCGAAGCCGGGACAGGGGGCCTGGCCCAGTACTTC
TRBJ1-5	NA	TRBV6-5	NA	CASSYSGDRSQPQHF	TGTGCCAGCAGTTACTCTGGAGATCGTAGTCAGCCCCAGCATTTT
TRBJ1-2	many	TRBV30	NA	CAWRMGEDYGYTF	TGTGCCTGGAGGATGGGGGAAGACTATGGCTACACCTTC
TRBJ2-7	NA	TRBV5-1	TRBD1	CASSSRTGLHEQYF	TGCGCCAGCAGCTCGCGGACAGGTCTCCACGAGCAGTACTTC
TRBJ2-7	many	TRBV12-3/TRBV12-4	NA	CASSPGGGEQYF	TGTGCCAGCAGTCCAGGGGGAGGCGAGCAGTACTTC
TRBJ1-6	few	TRBV19	NA	CASSILYNHRNSPLHF	TGTGCCAGTAGTATTCTTTATAACCATCGGAATTCACCCCTCCACTTT
TRBJ2-7	many	TRBV7-2	TRBD2	CASSFGSGSYEQYF	TGTGCCAGCAGCTTCGGGAGCGGGAGTTACGAGCAGTACTTC
TRBJ2-5	many	TRBV6-1	TRBD2	CASSPTGGTHGETQYF	TGTGCCAGCAGCCCCACGGGGGGGACTCACGGGGAGACCCAGTACTTC
TRBJ1-3	NA	TRBV6-5	NA	CASSYSTGASGNTIYF	TGTGCCAGCAGTTACTCCACCGGAGCCTCTGGAAACACCATATATTTT
TRBJ2-7	many	TRBV7-2	NA	CASSLGPSTYEQYF	TGTGCCAGCAGCTTAGGGCCTAGCACCTACGAGCAGTACTTC
TRBJ1-5	many	TRBV24-1	TRBD1	CATSDFAPPGGQTLVSNQPQHF	TGTGCCACCAGTGATTTTGCCCCGCCCGGGGGACAGACGCTAGTTAGCAATCAGCCCCAGCATTTT
TRBJ1-2	NA	TRBV5-1	NA	CASGQWASTQSYGYTF	TGCGCCAGCGGACAATGGGCCTCTACTCAGAGCTATGGCTACACCTTC
TRBJ1-2	NA	TRBV2	NA	CASSVGTPMLRAPNYGYTF	TGTGCCAGCAGTGTCGGGACACCTATGTTACGGGCGCCTAACTATGGCTACACCTTC
TRBJ2-3	NA	TRBV4-3	NA	CASSQDAGSSDTQYF	TGCGCCAGCAGCCAAGACGCGGGTAGTTCAGATACGCAGTATTTT
TRBJ2-3	few	TRBV24-1	TRBD1	CATSDPRQGLGTDTQYF	TGTGCCACCAGTGACCCCAGACAGGGTTTGGGCACAGATACGCAGTATTTT
TRBJ2-7	many	TRBV6-2/TRBV6-3	NA	CASSYSTSSYEQYF	TGTGCCAGCAGTTACTCGACTAGCTCCTACGAGCAGTACTTC
TRBJ2-7	many	TRBV7-9	NA	CASTPGALGPYEQYF	TGTGCCAGCACCCCGGGGGCGTTGGGCCCCTACGAGCAGTACTTC
TRBJ1-1	many	TRBV14	TRBD1	CASRDRPNTEAFF	TGTGCCAGCAGGGACAGGCCAAACACTGAAGCTTTCTTT
TRBJ1-1	many	TRBV18	NA	CASSPMAPGMNTEAFF	TGTGCCAGCTCACCCATGGCGCCTGGGATGAACACTGAAGCTTTCTTT
TRBJ1-5	few	TRBV7-2	NA	CASSLVSGENQPQHF	TGTGCCAGCAGCTTAGTTTCTGGGGAAAATCAGCCCCAGCATTTT
TRBJ1-1	many	TRBV4-3	NA	CASSQDPENTEAFF	TGCGCCAGCAGCCAAGATCCGGAGAACACTGAAGCTTTCTTT
TRBJ2-7	many	TRBV6-1	NA	CASSEEVQAPSYEQYF	TGTGCCAGCAGTGAAGAGGTACAGGCCCCATCCTACGAGCAGTACTTC
TRBJ2-7	many	TRBV6-2/TRBV6-3	TRBD2	CASRPGGRNSYEQYF	TGTGCCAGCAGGCCGGGAGGGAGAAACTCCTACGAGCAGTACTTC
TRBJ1-4	few	TRBV7-9	NA	CASSSLEATNEKLFF	TGTGCCAGCAGCTCTCTCGAGGCAACTAATGAAAAACTGTTTTTT
TRBJ2-7	NA	TRBV9	NA	CASSVVPTDYEQYF	TGTGCCAGCAGCGTAGTTCCGACCGACTACGAGCAGTACTTC
TRBJ2-5	few	TRBV4-3	NA	CASSQWYPAGEETQYF	TGCGCCAGCAGCCAATGGTACCCGGCCGGAGAAGAGACCCAGTACTTC
TRBJ2-7	many	TRBV30	NA	CAWSVRPGEQYF	TGTGCCTGGAGCGTCCGGCCGGGCGAGCAGTACTTC
TRBJ1-4	few	TRBV6-6	NA	CASSYGRGANEKLFF	TGTGCCAGCAGTTACGGCAGGGGCGCTAATGAAAAACTGTTTTTT
TRBJ2-3	many	TRBV5-1	NA	CASRTRDFPDTQYF	TGCGCCAGCAGGACGCGTGACTTCCCAGATACGCAGTATTTT
TRBJ2-3	NA	TRBV28	TRBD2	CASSGRLATVLTDTQYF	TGTGCCAGCAGTGGACGACTAGCGACGGTTCTCACAGATACGCAGTATTTT
TRBJ1-3	many	TRBV11-2	NA	CASRGAYGRRNTIYF	TGTGCCAGCAGAGGCGCATACGGGAGGAGAAACACCATATATTTT
TRBJ1-4	few	TRBV20-1	NA	CSARLWEKLFF	TGCAGTGCTAGACTATGGGAAAAACTGTTTTTT
TRBJ2-7	few	TRBV6-1	NA	CASKGVGTSSSYEQYF	TGTGCCAGCAAGGGGGTAGGGACATCGAGCTCCTACGAGCAGTACTTC
TRBJ2-5	many	TRBV11-2	TRBD2	CASSLDSAGVGETQYF	TGTGCCAGCAGCTTAGATAGTGCGGGAGTCGGGGAGACCCAGTACTTC
TRBJ2-2	many	TRBV5-8	NA	CASSSLHGTGELFF	TGTGCCAGCAGCTCCCTACATGGCACCGGGGAGCTGTTTTTT
TRBJ2-1	many	TRBV7-8	NA	CASSYKIDEQFF	TGTGCCAGCAGCTACAAGATCGATGAGCAGTTCTTC
TRBJ2-1	many	TRBV3-1	NA	CASSQVSAGRNENEQFF	TGTGCCAGCAGCCAAGTCTCGGCGGGAAGGAATGAAAATGAGCAGTTCTTC
TRBJ2-2	few	TRBV3-1	NA	CASSQDRGQGGELFF	TGTGCCAGCAGCCAAGATAGGGGTCAGGGCGGGGAGCTGTTTTTT
TRBJ2-1	many	TRBV27	NA	CASSSLGAYNEQFF	TGTGCCAGCAGTTCCCTCGGGGCCTACAATGAGCAGTTCTTC
TRBJ1-1	many	TRBV11-2	NA	CASSISVGLNTEAFF	TGTGCCAGCAGCATAAGCGTAGGCTTGAACACTGAAGCTTTCTTT
TRBJ2-3	many	TRBV11-3	NA	CASSRVGDDTQYF	TGTGCCAGCAGCCGCGTCGGGGACGATACGCAGTATTTT
TRBJ2-7	many	TRBV28	NA	CASSYVYEQYF	TGTGCCAGCAGCTATGTCTACGAGCAGTACTTC
TRBJ1-4	NA	TRBV2	NA	CASSAKEGRANEKLFF	TGTGCCAGCAGCGCAAAGGAGGGGAGAGCAAATGAAAAACTGTTTTTT
TRBJ1-2	many	TRBV12-3/TRBV12-4	NA	CASSLGTSYGYTF	TGTGCCAGCAGCCTCGGGACAAGCTATGGCTACACCTTC
TRBJ1-5	NA	TRBV6-1	NA	CASRRNHGQWSNQPQHF	TGTGCCAGCAGAAGGAATCACGGACAGTGGAGCAATCAGCCCCAGCATTTT